Listed below are T cell receptor beta chains from one sample, sequenced in a study of cytomegalovirus exposure and HLA in healthy donors. This table comes from immunoSEQ multiplex PCR, and its TCRdb copy is limited to in-frame clones, with some not included. Of around 190,000 clones listed, around 83% are singletons. The specimen sequenced was PBMCs. Receptors originate from a man aged 40-49 years in good health and CMV-seropositive. Each CDR3 is given with its conserved first and last residue. D genes are given only for firm matches. Size is stated for part of the rows, as once, few or many counts, or as a class when the clone is expanded.

v_gene: TRBV6-5; j_gene: TRBJ2-4; d_gene: -; abundance: -; CDR3aa: CASSPDPAGNIQYF; CDR3nt: TGTGCCAGCAGCCCTGACCCCGCGGGGAACATTCAGTACTTC
v_gene: TRBV14; j_gene: TRBJ1-1; d_gene: TRBD1; abundance: few; CDR3aa: CASSEQGGTEAFF; CDR3nt: TGTGCCAGCAGCGAACAGGGGGGGACTGAAGCTTTCTTT
v_gene: TRBV6-5; j_gene: TRBJ2-7; d_gene: TRBD1; abundance: -; CDR3aa: CASSYSTGGRTYEQYF; CDR3nt: TGTGCCAGCAGTTACTCTACAGGGGGTCGGACCTACGAGCAGTACTTC
v_gene: TRBV27; j_gene: TRBJ1-5; d_gene: -; abundance: -; CDR3aa: CASSLSAGASNQPQHF; CDR3nt: TGTGCCAGCAGTTTATCGGCAGGGGCGAGCAATCAGCCCCAGCATTTT
v_gene: TRBV6-4; j_gene: TRBJ2-1; d_gene: -; abundance: -; CDR3aa: CASSDQGNEQFF; CDR3nt: TGTGCCAGCAGTGACCAGGGTAATGAGCAGTTCTTC
v_gene: TRBV9; j_gene: TRBJ1-1; d_gene: TRBD1; abundance: -; CDR3aa: CASSVAGTGKNTEAFF; CDR3nt: TGTGCCAGCAGCGTAGCAGGGACAGGAAAGAACACTGAAGCTTTCTTT
v_gene: TRBV10-3; j_gene: TRBJ2-5; d_gene: -; abundance: -; CDR3aa: CAIRGSRDQETQYF; CDR3nt: TGTGCCATCAGGGGTTCGCGGGACCAAGAGACCCAGTACTTC
v_gene: TRBV7-8; j_gene: TRBJ1-5; d_gene: -; abundance: -; CDR3aa: CASSSEDRRSNQPQHF; CDR3nt: TGTGCCAGCAGCTCTGAAGACAGGAGAAGCAATCAGCCCCAGCATTTT
v_gene: TRBV5-1; j_gene: TRBJ2-7; d_gene: TRBD2; abundance: -; CDR3aa: CASSVPGLATEQYF; CDR3nt: TGCGCCAGCAGCGTGCCGGGACTAGCAACCGAGCAGTACTTC
v_gene: TRBV7-2; j_gene: TRBJ2-1; d_gene: -; abundance: -; CDR3aa: CASSLGAMNEQFF; CDR3nt: TGTGCCAGCAGCTTGGGGGCTATGAATGAGCAGTTCTTC
v_gene: TRBV12-5; j_gene: TRBJ1-1; d_gene: TRBD1; abundance: -; CDR3aa: CASNTGQGGNTEAFF; CDR3nt: TGTGCTAGTAATACCGGACAGGGCGGAAACACTGAAGCTTTCTTT
v_gene: TRBV7-2; j_gene: TRBJ2-1; d_gene: TRBD2; abundance: -; CDR3aa: CASNLAGGVDEQFF; CDR3nt: TGTGCCAGCAATCTAGCGGGAGGAGTCGATGAGCAGTTCTTC
v_gene: TRBV27; j_gene: TRBJ1-1; d_gene: -; abundance: -; CDR3aa: CASSSTGNTEAFF; CDR3nt: TGTGCCAGCAGCTCGACAGGGAACACTGAAGCTTTCTTT
v_gene: TRBV4-2; j_gene: TRBJ1-6; d_gene: TRBD1; abundance: -; CDR3aa: CASSQLKGSGGDSPLHF; CDR3nt: TGTGCCAGCAGCCAACTAAAGGGATCAGGGGGCGATTCACCCCTCCACTTT
v_gene: TRBV11-2; j_gene: TRBJ2-6; d_gene: -; abundance: -; CDR3aa: CASSRKGAGANVLTF; CDR3nt: TGTGCCAGCTCACGAAAGGGGGCTGGGGCCAACGTCCTGACTTTC
v_gene: TRBV7-6; j_gene: TRBJ2-7; d_gene: -; abundance: -; CDR3aa: CASSARDSYEQYF; CDR3nt: TGTGCCAGCAGCGCGAGGGACTCCTACGAGCAGTACTTC